A selection of T cell receptor beta chains follows, all from one sample in a study of cytomegalovirus exposure and HLA in healthy donors. Sequenced by immunoSEQ multiplex PCR; TCRdb stores in-frame clones only, minus some. Among approximately 93,000 clones, approximately 69% were seen once, and the ten largest hold about 6.3%. The sequencing input was PBMCs. These receptor sequences come from a boy younger than 18 in good health and CMV-seropositive. CDR3s include the opening cysteine and the closing phenylalanine or tryptophan. D genes are given only for firm matches. Clone sizes are given selectively: once, few, many, or a class where the clone is expanded.

d_call: TRBD1
j_call: TRBJ2-1
v_call: TRBV4-1
clone_size: -
cdr3_aa: CASSQRQGGGNEQFF
cdr3_nt: TGCGCCAGCAGCCAGAGACAGGGTGGAGGCAATGAGCAGTTCTTC

d_call: -
j_call: TRBJ1-5
v_call: TRBV7-9
clone_size: -
cdr3_aa: CSSSFGPGNQHF
cdr3_nt: TGTTCCAGCAGCTTTGGTCCGGGGAACCAGCATTTT

d_call: TRBD1
j_call: TRBJ1-5
v_call: TRBV4-1
clone_size: few
cdr3_aa: CARLAGQDYNQPQHF
cdr3_nt: TGCGCCCGCCTTGCGGGACAGGACTACAATCAGCCCCAGCATTTT

d_call: -
j_call: TRBJ2-2
v_call: TRBV5-4
clone_size: few
cdr3_aa: CASSSPAAPKGPNTGELFF
cdr3_nt: TGTGCCAGCAGCTCCCCCGCAGCGCCTAAAGGTCCGAACACCGGGGAGCTGTTTTTT

d_call: -
j_call: TRBJ2-5
v_call: TRBV14
clone_size: -
cdr3_aa: CASSQGDREETQYF
cdr3_nt: TGTGCCAGCAGCCAAGGAGACCGGGAGGAGACCCAGTACTTC

d_call: TRBD2
j_call: TRBJ2-7
v_call: TRBV7-9
clone_size: few
cdr3_aa: CASSLARGVAGGDEQYF
cdr3_nt: TGTGCCAGCAGCTTAGCGCGGGGTGTAGCGGGAGGTGACGAGCAGTACTTC

d_call: TRBD1
j_call: TRBJ1-1
v_call: TRBV29-1
clone_size: few
cdr3_aa: CSVGKTGVNTEAFF
cdr3_nt: TGCAGCGTTGGTAAGACAGGGGTGAACACTGAAGCTTTCTTT

d_call: TRBD1
j_call: TRBJ2-5
v_call: TRBV2
clone_size: -
cdr3_aa: CASSARRDRGLSETQYF
cdr3_nt: TGTGCCAGCAGTGCCAGAAGGGACAGGGGGTTGTCAGAGACCCAGTACTTC

d_call: -
j_call: TRBJ1-5
v_call: TRBV4-3
clone_size: -
cdr3_aa: CASSPREGNQPQHF
cdr3_nt: TGCGCCAGCAGCCCACGCGAGGGCAATCAGCCCCAGCATTTT

d_call: -
j_call: TRBJ2-2
v_call: TRBV4-3
clone_size: once
cdr3_aa: CASSHAQGRAGELFF
cdr3_nt: TGCGCCAGCAGCCACGCGCAGGGGAGGGCCGGGGAGCTGTTTTTT

d_call: -
j_call: TRBJ1-2
v_call: TRBV30
clone_size: -
cdr3_aa: CAWSVPPGQGYTF
cdr3_nt: TGTGCCTGGAGTGTACCCCCAGGGCAGGGCTACACCTTC

d_call: -
j_call: TRBJ2-5
v_call: TRBV6-1
clone_size: -
cdr3_aa: CASSAGSFQETQYF
cdr3_nt: TGTGCCAGCAGTGCGGGATCATTTCAAGAGACCCAGTACTTC

d_call: TRBD2
j_call: TRBJ2-2
v_call: TRBV4-3
clone_size: -
cdr3_aa: CASSQGSGEGELFF
cdr3_nt: TGCGCCAGCAGCCAAGGAAGCGGGGAGGGGGAGCTGTTTTTT

d_call: TRBD1
j_call: TRBJ1-4
v_call: TRBV6-1
clone_size: -
cdr3_aa: CASSDRGQTNEKLFF
cdr3_nt: TGTGCCAGCAGTGACAGGGGGCAAACTAATGAAAAACTGTTTTTT

d_call: -
j_call: TRBJ1-5
v_call: TRBV7-2
clone_size: few
cdr3_aa: CASSLGAEQPQHF
cdr3_nt: TGTGCCAGCAGCTTAGGTGCAGAACAGCCCCAGCATTTT

d_call: -
j_call: TRBJ1-1
v_call: TRBV7-2
clone_size: few
cdr3_aa: CASSPGEEGTEAFF
cdr3_nt: TGTGCCAGCAGCCCGGGAGAGGAAGGAACTGAAGCTTTCTTT

d_call: -
j_call: TRBJ2-7
v_call: TRBV10-2
clone_size: -
cdr3_aa: CASSDSQLRTTSEQYF
cdr3_nt: TGCGCCAGCAGTGACTCCCAACTCCGAACGACAAGCGAGCAGTACTTC